The present entry profiles one TCR beta chain with its context. Its antigen remains unknown. Just one base apart from a much larger clone, this may be a read error. The length of the CDR3 is 14 residues. Germline V gives CDR1 DFQATT, CDR2 SNEGSKA (reference sequence). The data were obtained in a study of CD8+CD57+ T cells in acquired aplastic anemia. At the level of the study: Sorted CD4+ plus CD8+ cells gave DNA averaging approximately 2.9 ug. Among healthy donors, CD4+ cells averaged approximately 10 million reads.

Study outcomes and limitations: Patients and healthy controls showed no significant CD8+ Simpson's diversity difference. Some 28 sequences, all CD8+ CDR3, were shared between patients and controls.

Genomic DNA was employed as the template in profiling TCR beta VDJ and CDR3. TCRdb re-derived calls from the reads in MiXCR, one entry per CDR3 protein. The repertoire includes some 120,000 distinct CDR3 sequences, around 46% of them detected once, and about 2.5% sits in the top ten. The sample comprised sorted CD4+, CD8+, or CD8+CD57+ T cells (not recorded which) from PBMCs. The clonotype comes from a human donor in good health, serving as a control. J is TRBJ1-4 and V is TRBV20-1; TRBD1 is a possible D gene (5 bases). The CDR3 spells CSARQGGTNGKLFF. As DNA, the CDR3 is TGCAGTGCTAGACAGGGTGGGACTAATGGAAAACTGTTTTTT.